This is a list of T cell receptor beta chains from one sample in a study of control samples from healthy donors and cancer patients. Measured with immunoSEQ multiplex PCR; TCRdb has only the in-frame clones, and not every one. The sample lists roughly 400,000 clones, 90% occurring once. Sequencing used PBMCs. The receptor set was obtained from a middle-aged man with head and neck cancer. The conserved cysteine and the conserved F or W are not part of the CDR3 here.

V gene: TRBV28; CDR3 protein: ASRSRGGSGNTIY
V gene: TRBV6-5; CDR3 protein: ASSYSGGLAYEQY
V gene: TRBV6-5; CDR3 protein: ASRLQGIGNTEAF
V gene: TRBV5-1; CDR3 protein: ASSTGYT
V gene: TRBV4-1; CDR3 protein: ASSQPGQKPQETQY
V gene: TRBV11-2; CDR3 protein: ASSLVGGSYNEQF
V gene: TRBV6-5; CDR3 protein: ASRPGQFSYEQY
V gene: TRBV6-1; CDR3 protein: ASSEGEGGRGPPSTLH
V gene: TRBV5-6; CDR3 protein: ASSWGQPLEQY
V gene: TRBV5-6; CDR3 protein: ASSLVPRTGYTDTQY
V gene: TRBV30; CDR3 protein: AWSARYEQY
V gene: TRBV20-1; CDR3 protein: SPKNVEQF
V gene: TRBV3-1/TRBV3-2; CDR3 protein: ASSQTSGGGDEQY
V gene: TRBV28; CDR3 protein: ASSFPNRAEAF
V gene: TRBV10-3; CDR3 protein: AISEGQDAGNTIY
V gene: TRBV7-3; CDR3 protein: ATRRPRARATEAF
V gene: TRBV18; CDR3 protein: ASSPPSVGLDYGYT
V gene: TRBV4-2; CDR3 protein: ASSPTSGKGPNYEQY
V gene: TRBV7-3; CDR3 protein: ASSREPGANVLT
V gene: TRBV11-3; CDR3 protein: ASSLAPGPVPGELF
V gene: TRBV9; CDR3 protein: ASSVGLSYQETQY
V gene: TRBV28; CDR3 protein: ASKAGGNTGELF
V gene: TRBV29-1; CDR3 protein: SVATSGSTDTQY
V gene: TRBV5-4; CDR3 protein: ASSLGLAGYNEQF
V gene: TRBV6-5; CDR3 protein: ASTSEPGPHETQY
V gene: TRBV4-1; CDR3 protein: ASSPGQLSYEQY
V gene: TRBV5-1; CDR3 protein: ASSLGGGSTDTQY
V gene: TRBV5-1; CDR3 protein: ASSRDRNTEAF
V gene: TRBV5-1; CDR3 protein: ASSSQGDSGNTIY